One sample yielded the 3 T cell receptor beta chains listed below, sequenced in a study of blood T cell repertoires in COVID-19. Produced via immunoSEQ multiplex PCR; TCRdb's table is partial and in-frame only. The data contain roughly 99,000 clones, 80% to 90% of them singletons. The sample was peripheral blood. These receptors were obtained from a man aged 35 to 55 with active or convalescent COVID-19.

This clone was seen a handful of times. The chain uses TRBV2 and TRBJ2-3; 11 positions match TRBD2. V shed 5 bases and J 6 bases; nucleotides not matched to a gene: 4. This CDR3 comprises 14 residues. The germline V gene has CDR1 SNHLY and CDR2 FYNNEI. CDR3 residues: CASSLAGGADTQYF. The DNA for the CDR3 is TGTGCCAGCAGTCTAGCGGGAGGTGCGGATACGCAGTATTTT.

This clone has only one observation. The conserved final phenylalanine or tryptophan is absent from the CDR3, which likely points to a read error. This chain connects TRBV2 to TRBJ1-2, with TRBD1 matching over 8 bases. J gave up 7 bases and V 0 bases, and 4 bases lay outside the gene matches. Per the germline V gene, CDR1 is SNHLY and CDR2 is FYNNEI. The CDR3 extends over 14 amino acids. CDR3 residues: CASSEARTGTGYTL. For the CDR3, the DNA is TGTGCCAGCAGTGAAGCCCGGACAGGGACTGGCTACACCCTC.

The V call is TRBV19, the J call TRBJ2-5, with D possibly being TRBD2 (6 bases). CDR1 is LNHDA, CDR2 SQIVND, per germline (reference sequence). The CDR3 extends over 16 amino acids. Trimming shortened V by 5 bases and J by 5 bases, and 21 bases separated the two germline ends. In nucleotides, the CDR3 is TGTGCCAGTAGTTCGGGTCAGGGAGGACCAGGGGAGACCCAGTACTTC. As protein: CASSSGQGGPGETQYF.